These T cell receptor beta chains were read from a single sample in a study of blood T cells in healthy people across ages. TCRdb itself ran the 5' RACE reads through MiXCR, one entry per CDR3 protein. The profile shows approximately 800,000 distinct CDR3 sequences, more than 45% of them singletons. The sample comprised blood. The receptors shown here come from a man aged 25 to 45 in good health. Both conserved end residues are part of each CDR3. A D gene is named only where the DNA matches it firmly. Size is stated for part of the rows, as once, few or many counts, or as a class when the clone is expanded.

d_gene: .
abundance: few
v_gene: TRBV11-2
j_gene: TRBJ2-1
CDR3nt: TGTGCCAGCAGCCCGGAACGTATCACCTACAATGAGCAGTTCTTC
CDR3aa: CASSPERITYNEQFF

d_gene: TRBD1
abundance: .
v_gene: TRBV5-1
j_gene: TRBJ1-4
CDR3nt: TGCGCCAGCAGCCTTACCGGGACAGGGAAGTATGTAAGCGAAAAACTGTTTTTT
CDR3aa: CASSLTGTGKYVSEKLFF

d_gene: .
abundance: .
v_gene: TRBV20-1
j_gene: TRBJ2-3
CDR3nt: TGCAGTGCCGAGAAGTCCACAGATACGCAGTATTTT
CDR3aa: CSAEKSTDTQYF

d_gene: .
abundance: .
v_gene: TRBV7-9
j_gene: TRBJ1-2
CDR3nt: TGTGCCAGCAGCGGAGTAGGGAGCTCTAACTATGGCTACACCTTC
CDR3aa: CASSGVGSSNYGYTF

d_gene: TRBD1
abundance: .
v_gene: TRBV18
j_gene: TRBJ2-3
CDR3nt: TGTGCCAGCTCAGAACGGGACAGGGGACACACAGGTACGCAGTATTTT
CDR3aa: CASSERDRGHTGTQYF

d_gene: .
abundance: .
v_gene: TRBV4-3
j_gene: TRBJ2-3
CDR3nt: TGCGCCAGCAGCCAAGATGGGGCTAGCCGTGGAGATACGCAGTATTTT
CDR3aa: CASSQDGASRGDTQYF

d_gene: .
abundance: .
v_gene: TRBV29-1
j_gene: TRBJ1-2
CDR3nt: TGCAGCGTTGAAGAGTACCGGGGCGTCCGAGGGGTTTATGGCTACACCTTC
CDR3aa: CSVEEYRGVRGVYGYTF

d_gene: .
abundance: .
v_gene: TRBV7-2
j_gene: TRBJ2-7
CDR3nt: TGTGCCAGCAGCTTACCGGCGGGAACTTACGAGCAGTACTTC
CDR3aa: CASSLPAGTYEQYF

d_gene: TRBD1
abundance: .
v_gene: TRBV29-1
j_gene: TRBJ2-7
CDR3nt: TGCAGCGTTGCCAGGGACAGCTCGACCTACGAGCAGTACTTC
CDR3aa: CSVARDSSTYEQYF

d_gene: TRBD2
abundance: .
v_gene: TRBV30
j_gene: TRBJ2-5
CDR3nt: TGTGCCTGGAGTACGGGGGGGCTGAGAGAGCAGTACTTC
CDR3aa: CAWSTGGLREQYF

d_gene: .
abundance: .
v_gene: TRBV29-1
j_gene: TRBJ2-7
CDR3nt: TGCAGCGTTGGGACAACAGCCCCATCCGAGCAGTACTTC
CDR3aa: CSVGTTAPSEQYF

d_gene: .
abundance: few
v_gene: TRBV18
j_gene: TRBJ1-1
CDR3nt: TGTGCCAGCTCACCGTTAGCGGAGGGGGAAGCTTTCTTT
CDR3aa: CASSPLAEGEAFF

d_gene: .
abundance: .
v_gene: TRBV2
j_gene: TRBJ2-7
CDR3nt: TGTGCCAGCAGTGAAGCGGAGGACGGCGAGGACTCCTACGAGCAGTACTTC
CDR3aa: CASSEAEDGEDSYEQYF

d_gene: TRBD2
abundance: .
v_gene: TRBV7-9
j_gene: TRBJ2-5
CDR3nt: TGTGCCAGCAGCTTACAAGCGGGAGGGCCGATGGGAGAGACCCAGTACTTC
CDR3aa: CASSLQAGGPMGETQYF

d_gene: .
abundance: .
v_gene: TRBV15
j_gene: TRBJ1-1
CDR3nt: TGTGCCACCAGCAGATTCAGAAACACTGAAGCTTTCTTT
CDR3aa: CATSRFRNTEAFF

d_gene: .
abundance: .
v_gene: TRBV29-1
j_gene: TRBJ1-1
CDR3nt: TGCAGCGCAGAAGACACTGAAGCTTTCTTT
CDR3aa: CSAEDTEAFF

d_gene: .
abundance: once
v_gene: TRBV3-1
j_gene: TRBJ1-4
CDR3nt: TGTGCCAGCAGCCAAGATACTCTGGGTGATGAAAAACTGTTTTTT
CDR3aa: CASSQDTLGDEKLFF

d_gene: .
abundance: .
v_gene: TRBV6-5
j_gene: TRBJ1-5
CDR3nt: TGTGCCAGCAGCCAGGACACGTATAGCAATCAGCCCCAGCATTTT
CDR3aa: CASSQDTYSNQPQHF

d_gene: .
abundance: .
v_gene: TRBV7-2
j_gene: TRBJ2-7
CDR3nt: TGTGCCAGCAGCTTATCCCACGTAGAGCAGTACTTC
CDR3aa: CASSLSHVEQYF

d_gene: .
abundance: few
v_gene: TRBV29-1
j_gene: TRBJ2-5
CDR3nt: TGCAGCGTTGAAGACTTGGGCTTTCGAGGAGGGGGCGTTGAGACCCAGTACTTC
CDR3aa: CSVEDLGFRGGGVETQYF

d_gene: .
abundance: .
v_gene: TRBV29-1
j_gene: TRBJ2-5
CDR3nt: TGCAGCGTTGCCAGGGGTGAGCAGTACTTC
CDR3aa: CSVARGEQYF

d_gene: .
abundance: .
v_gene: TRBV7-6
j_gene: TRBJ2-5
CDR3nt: TGTGCCAGCAGCTTCAAATCCGCAATTCAAGAGACCCAGTACTTC
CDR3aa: CASSFKSAIQETQYF

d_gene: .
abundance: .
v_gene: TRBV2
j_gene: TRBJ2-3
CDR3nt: TGTGCCAGCAGTGATCCCTGGGAGGTCGAGACGGATACGCAGTATTTT
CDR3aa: CASSDPWEVETDTQYF